This entry lists 10 T cell receptor beta chains sequenced from one sample in a study of blood T cells in healthy people across ages. Primers used in a second PCR of roughly 6 to 12 cycles were a sample-barcoded 5' primer and a J-beta primer mix. TCRdb passed the 5' RACE reads through MiXCR, listing each CDR3 protein once. The table shows around 1.1 million distinct CDR3 sequences, with about two fifths occurring only once. Sequencing was done on a sample of blood. The source is a young man in good health.

The CDR3 DNA reads as TGTGCCAGCACCCTACGGGGATATGACTACAATGAGCAGTTCTTC. Amino acid sequence: CASTLRGYDYNEQFF. The chain employs TRBV7-2 and TRBJ2-1; D is perhaps TRBD2 (5 bases). V was pared by 7 bases and J by 3 bases, with 16 bases between. The CDR3 runs 15 residues. From germline, CDR1 is SGHTA and CDR2 FQGNSA.

The gene calls are TRBV6-2 or TRBV6-3 and TRBJ2-7; TRBD1 matches at 7 bases. CDR3 length equals 16 residues. The V gene end was trimmed by 2 bases and the J gene end by 0 bases; junction bases not matched to a gene: 7. Looked up from germline, CDR1 is MNHEY and CDR2 is SVGEGT. This CDR3 reads CASSYNRGETSYEQYF. The CDR3 nucleotides read TGTGCCAGCAGTTACAACAGGGGCGAAACCTCCTACGAGCAGTACTTC.

This clonotype was detected ten times or more. The chain links TRBV20-1 to TRBJ1-2; D not resolved. Trimming removed 1 base at V and 8 bases at J, with 11 bases between. Germline V CDR1 and CDR2: DFQATT, SNEGSKA (reference sequence). The CDR3 runs 12 residues. The CDR3 is CSARGFGSGYTF. The CDR3 region has the DNA TGCAGTGCTAGAGGTTTCGGTTCGGGCTACACCTTC.

This clonotype was seen only once. V and J are TRBV6-2 or TRBV6-3 and TRBJ2-5, with TRBD1 as a possible D gene (5 bases). Between the trimmed V and J ends, which lost 6 bases and 11 bases, there was a span of 16 bases. Germline V lookup: CDR1 MNHEY, CDR2 SVGEGT. CDR3 length equals 12 residues. The CDR3 is CASRYLGEEQYF. CDR3 in DNA: TGTGCCAGCAGGTACCTAGGGGAAGAGCAGTACTTC.

This clonotype has just a few counts. The V and J genes are TRBV9 and TRBJ2-6; no definite D call. V lost 6 bases, J lost 0 bases, and 13 bases lay in between. This CDR3 comprises 16 residues. The germline V gene encodes CDR1 SGDLS and CDR2 YYNGEE. CDR3 nucleotides: TGTGCCAGCACCCTAGACATTTTCTCTGGGGCCAACGTCCTGACTTTC. Translation: CASTLDIFSGANVLTF.

This rearrangement joins TRBV20-1 to TRBJ2-3; possible D gene TRBD1, 5 bases. From germline, CDR1 is DFQATT and CDR2 SNEGSKA (reference sequence). The CDR3 is 15 residues long. V was shortened by 0 bases and J by 5 bases, with 15 bases between the two germline ends. CDR3 residues: CSARDLRRVEDTQYF. The DNA of the CDR3 is TGCAGTGCTAGAGATCTCCGCAGGGTTGAAGATACGCAGTATTTT.

The V call is TRBV6-6, the J call TRBJ2-2, with D possibly matching TRBD1 (5 bases). Trimming took 6 bases from V and 2 from J, leaving 13 bases between them. Germline loops: CDR1 MNHNY, CDR2 SVGAGI (reference sequence). The CDR3 runs to 15 residues. The CDR3 DNA sequence: TGTGCCAGCAGCCCCTCGACAGAAAACACCGGGGAGCTGTTTTTT. It codes for CASSPSTENTGELFF.

The V and J genes are TRBV24-1 and TRBJ2-5; D uncertain. Trimming took off 4 bases at V and 11 bases at J, with 19 bases between the two ends. The CDR3 extends over 14 amino acids. CDR1 and CDR2 from the germline V gene are KGHDR and SFDVKD. CDR3 protein: CATSDSPGPGGQYF. Here the CDR3 DNA reads TGTGCCACCAGTGACTCCCCTGGTCCGGGTGGGCAGTACTTC.

In this sample, this clonotype turned up a few times. The chain uses TRBV7-9 and TRBJ2-1; a weak D match, TRBD1 (6 bases). Trimming took off 0 bases at V and 3 bases at J, with 15 bases between the two ends. Germline V gene lookup returns CDR1 SEHNR and CDR2 FQNEAQ (reference sequence). This CDR3 comprises 17 residues. The DNA for the CDR3 is TGTGCCAGCAGCTTAGCGGCAAGGACAGCTGGCTACAATGAGCAGTTCTTC. It encodes CASSLAARTAGYNEQFF.

In this sample, this clonotype turned up a few times. This sequence joins TRBV27 and TRBJ1-5, with D possibly matching TRBD1 (5 bases). CDR3 length: 14 residues. Trimming removed 5 bases at V and 9 bases at J, with 17 bases between. From germline, CDR1 is MNHEY and CDR2 SMNVEV (reference sequence). CDR3 in DNA: TGTGCCAGCAGTCCGATCGCGGGGACCCCGCCCCAGCATTTT. Its protein product is CASSPIAGTPPQHF.